This T cell receptor beta chain appears in the sequencing data of a study of cytomegalovirus exposure and HLA in healthy donors. The study's findings and limits: Within the data, a cluster of highly shared sequence variants was likely a sequencing artifact. In a later analysis, common viral pathogens appeared linked to several of the most significant clusters.

The CDR3 extends over 16 amino acids. The J segment lost 6 bases and the V segment lost 1 base, leaving 8 bases of the junction unmatched. Germline assignment: CDR1 MGHRA and CDR2 YSYEKL. PCR amplification relied on 60 Vbeta primers (plus 13 Jbeta primers). The repertoire was sequenced with immunoSEQ multiplex PCR; TCRdb's copy has only in-frame clones and lacks some. The table has around 160,000 clones, roughly 65% seen once; the top ten hold 3.5% to 5%. Worth noting for this clone: Its matching antigen is unknown.

The receptor's source is a woman aged 18-29 years in good health and CMV-seropositive. Sequencing was performed on PBMCs. The J gene is TRBJ1-3, the V gene TRBV4-1; TRBD1 aligns across 8 bases. This CDR3 is CASSQVGQGYLNTIYF. CDR3 in DNA: TGCGCCAGCAGCCAAGTCGGACAGGGCTACCTAAACACCATATATTTT.